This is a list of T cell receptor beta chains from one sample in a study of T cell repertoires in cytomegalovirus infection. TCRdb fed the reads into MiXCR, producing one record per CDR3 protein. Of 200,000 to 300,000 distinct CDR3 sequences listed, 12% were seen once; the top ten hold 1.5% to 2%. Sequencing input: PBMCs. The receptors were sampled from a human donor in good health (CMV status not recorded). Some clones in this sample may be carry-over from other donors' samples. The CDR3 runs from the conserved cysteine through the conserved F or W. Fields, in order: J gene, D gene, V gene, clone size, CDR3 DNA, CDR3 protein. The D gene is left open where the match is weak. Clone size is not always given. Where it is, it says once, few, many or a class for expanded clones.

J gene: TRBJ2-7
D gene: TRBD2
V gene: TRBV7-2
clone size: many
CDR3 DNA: TGTGCCAGCAGCTTAGTGGTTAGCGGGTCCGGGAGGGAGCAGTACTTC
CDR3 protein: CASSLVVSGSGREQYF

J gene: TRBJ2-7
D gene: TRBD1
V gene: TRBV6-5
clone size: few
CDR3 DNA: TGTGCCAGCAGGAGGACAGGCTCCGATTACGAGCAGTACTTC
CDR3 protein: CASRRTGSDYEQYF

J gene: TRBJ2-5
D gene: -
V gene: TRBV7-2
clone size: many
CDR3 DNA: TGTGCCAGCAGCCCCATCGGCAGGGGAAGAGAGACCCAGTACTTC
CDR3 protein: CASSPIGRGRETQYF

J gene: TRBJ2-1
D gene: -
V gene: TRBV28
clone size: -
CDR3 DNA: TGTGCCAGCACCGTTCGGAGGGGGGGGGGCAATGAGCAGTTCTTC
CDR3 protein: CASTVRRGGGNEQFF

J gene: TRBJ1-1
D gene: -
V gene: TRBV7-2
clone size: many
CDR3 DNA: TGTGCCAGCAGCTTCTCGCCAGGCACTGAAGCTTTCTTT
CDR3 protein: CASSFSPGTEAFF

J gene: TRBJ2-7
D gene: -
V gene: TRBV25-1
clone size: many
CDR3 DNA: TGTGCCAGCAGTGAGGTCTCACGGGGAGGTCAGTACTTC
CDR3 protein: CASSEVSRGGQYF

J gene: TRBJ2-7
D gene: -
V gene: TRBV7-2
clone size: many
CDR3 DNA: TGTGCCACCCAGCTTAGATCAGGAGATAATAACGAGCAGTACTTC
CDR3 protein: CATQLRSGDNNEQYF

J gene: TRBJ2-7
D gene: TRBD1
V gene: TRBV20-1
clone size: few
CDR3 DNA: TGCAGTGCTAGCGGACAGGGGGCTTCCTACTCCTACGAGCAGTACTTC
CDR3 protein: CSASGQGASYSYEQYF

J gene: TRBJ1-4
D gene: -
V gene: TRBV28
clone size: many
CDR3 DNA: TGTGCCAGCGTGGAGGGGGTGGGGGCTGTTAATGAAAAACTGTTTTTT
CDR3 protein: CASVEGVGAVNEKLFF

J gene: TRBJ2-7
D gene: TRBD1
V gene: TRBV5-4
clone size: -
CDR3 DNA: TGTGCCAGCAGCCCACCTCCGGGACAGAACTACGAGCAGTACTTC
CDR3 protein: CASSPPPGQNYEQYF

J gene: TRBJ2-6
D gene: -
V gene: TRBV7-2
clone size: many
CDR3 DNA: TGTGCCAGCAGCTTAGTCGGGACATCGGCTGGGGCCAACGTCCTGACTTTC
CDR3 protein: CASSLVGTSAGANVLTF

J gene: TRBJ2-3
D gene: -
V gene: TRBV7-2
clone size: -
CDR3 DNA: TGTGCCAGCAGCTTGTCATTGGGGGGCTTCACAGATACGCAGTATTTT
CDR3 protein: CASSLSLGGFTDTQYF

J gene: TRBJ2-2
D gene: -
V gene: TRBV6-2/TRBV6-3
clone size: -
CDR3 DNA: TGTGCCAGCAGTTACTTCGGGGGAGTGAACACCGGGGAGCTGTTTTTT
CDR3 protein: CASSYFGGVNTGELFF

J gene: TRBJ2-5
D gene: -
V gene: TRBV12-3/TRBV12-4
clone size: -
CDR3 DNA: TGTGCCAGCAGTTTAGCACAGGGTGGACAGACCCAGTACTTC
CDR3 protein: CASSLAQGGQTQYF

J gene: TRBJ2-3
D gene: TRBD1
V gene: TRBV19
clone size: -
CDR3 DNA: TGTGCCAGTAGGCCCGAGGGGGCGAATACGCAGTATTTT
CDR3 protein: CASRPEGANTQYF

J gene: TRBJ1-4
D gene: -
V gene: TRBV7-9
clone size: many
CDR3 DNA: TGTGCCAGCAGCCAACGGGGTTCACTTAATGAAAAACTGTTTTTT
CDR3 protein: CASSQRGSLNEKLFF

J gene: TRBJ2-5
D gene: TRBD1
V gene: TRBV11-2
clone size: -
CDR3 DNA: TGTGCCAGCAGCTCGACAGGGATGGGCGAGACCCAGTACTTC
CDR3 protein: CASSSTGMGETQYF

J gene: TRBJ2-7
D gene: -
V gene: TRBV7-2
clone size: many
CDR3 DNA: TGTGCCAGCAGCTTCCAAGGGGGGGACGAGCAGTACTTC
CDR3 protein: CASSFQGGDEQYF

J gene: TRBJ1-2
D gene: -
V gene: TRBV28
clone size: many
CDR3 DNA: TGTGCCAGCAGTTTACCCCCGACAAGGGATGGCTACACCTTC
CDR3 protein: CASSLPPTRDGYTF

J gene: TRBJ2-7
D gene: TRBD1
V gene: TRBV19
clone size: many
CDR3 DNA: TGTGCCAGTAGTACCCTACGGACAGGAATTACTACCTACGAGCAGTACTTC
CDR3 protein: CASSTLRTGITTYEQYF

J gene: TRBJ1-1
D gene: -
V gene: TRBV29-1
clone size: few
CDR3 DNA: TGCAGCGTAGTGGGCATACGGGGCACTGAAGCTTTCTTT
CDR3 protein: CSVVGIRGTEAFF

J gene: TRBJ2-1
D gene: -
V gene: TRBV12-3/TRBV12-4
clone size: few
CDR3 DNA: TGTGCCAGCACTCGTGTCAACAGAGACTACAATGAGCAGTTCTTC
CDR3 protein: CASTRVNRDYNEQFF

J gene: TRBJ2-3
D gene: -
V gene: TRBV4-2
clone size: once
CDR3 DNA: TGTGCCAGCAGCCAAGACCCCCAGGCTTGGGATACGCAGTATTTT
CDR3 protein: CASSQDPQAWDTQYF

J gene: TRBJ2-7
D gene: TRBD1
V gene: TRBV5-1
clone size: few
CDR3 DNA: TGCGCCAGCAGCCAGACAGGGTCTAAGGTGTTGGGGCAGTACTTC
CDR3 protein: CASSQTGSKVLGQYF

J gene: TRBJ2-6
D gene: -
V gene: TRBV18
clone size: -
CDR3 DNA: TGTGCCAGCTCAGAGACAGTCTCTGGGGCCAACGTCCTGACTTTC
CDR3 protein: CASSETVSGANVLTF

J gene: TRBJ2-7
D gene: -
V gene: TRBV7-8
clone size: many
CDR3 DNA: TGTGCCAGCAGCTTAGACAGGGATCGCGAGCAGTACTTC
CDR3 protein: CASSLDRDREQYF

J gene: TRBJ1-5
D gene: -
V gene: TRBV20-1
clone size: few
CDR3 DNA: TGCAGTGCTAGAGTAAACAGGGGCAATCAGCCCCAGCATTTT
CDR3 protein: CSARVNRGNQPQHF

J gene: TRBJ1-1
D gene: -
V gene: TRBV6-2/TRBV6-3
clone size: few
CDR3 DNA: TGTGCCAGCAGTGAACCCTCCTTCAGGGCCACTGAAGCTTTCTTT
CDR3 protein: CASSEPSFRATEAFF

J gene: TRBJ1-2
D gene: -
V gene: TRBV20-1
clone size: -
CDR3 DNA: TGCAGTGCTGGAAACAGGGTGGATGGCTACACCTTC
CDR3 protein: CSAGNRVDGYTF

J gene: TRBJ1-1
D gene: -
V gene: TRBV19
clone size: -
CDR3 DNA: TGTGCCAGTAGTATTGTGAACACTGAAGCTTTCTTT
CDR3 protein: CASSIVNTEAFF

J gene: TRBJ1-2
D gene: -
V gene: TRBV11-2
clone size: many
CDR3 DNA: TGTGCCAGCAGCTTAGCAGCGGGGAATAGTGGCTACACCTTC
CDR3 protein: CASSLAAGNSGYTF

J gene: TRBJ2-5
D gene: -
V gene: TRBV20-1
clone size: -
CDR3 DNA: TGCAGTGCTCAATATCCCGGGACCTTACAAGAGACCCAGTACTTC
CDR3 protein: CSAQYPGTLQETQYF

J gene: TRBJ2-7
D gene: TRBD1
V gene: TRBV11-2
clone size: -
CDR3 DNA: TGTGCCAGCAGCTTAGATCGAGAGACAGGGCGGTACGAGCAGTACTTC
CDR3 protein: CASSLDRETGRYEQYF

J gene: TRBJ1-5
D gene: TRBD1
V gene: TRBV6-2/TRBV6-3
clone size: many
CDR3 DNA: TGTGCCAGCAGTGCCCCTCCGGGACAGATTTCGAGCAATCAGCCCCAGCATTTT
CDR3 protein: CASSAPPGQISSNQPQHF

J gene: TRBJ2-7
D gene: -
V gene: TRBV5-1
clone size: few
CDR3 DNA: TGCGCCAGCAGCTTGGTGATAGATTCCAACGAGCAGTACTTC
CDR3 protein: CASSLVIDSNEQYF

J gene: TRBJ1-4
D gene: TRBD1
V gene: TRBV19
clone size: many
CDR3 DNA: TGTGCCAGTAGTATAGATCTCCGCGGGACAGGGGGTGGTAATGAAAAACTGTTTTTT
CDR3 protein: CASSIDLRGTGGGNEKLFF

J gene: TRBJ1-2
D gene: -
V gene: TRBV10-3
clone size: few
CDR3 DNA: TGTGCCATCAGTGACCAGACCGAATGGAGTGGCTACACCTTC
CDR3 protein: CAISDQTEWSGYTF

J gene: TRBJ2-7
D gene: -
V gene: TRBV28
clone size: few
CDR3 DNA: TGTGCCAGCAGTTCCGGGCCCCTCTACGAGCAGTACTTC
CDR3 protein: CASSSGPLYEQYF

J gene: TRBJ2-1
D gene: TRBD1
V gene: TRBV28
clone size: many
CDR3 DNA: TGTGCCAGCAGCCCAACGGGACAGGGACCCTACAATGAGCAGTTCTTC
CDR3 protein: CASSPTGQGPYNEQFF

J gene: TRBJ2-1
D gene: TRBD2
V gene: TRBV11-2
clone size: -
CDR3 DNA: TGTGCCAGCAGCTTAACGGGAGGGCAGGTAAATGAGCAGTTGTTC
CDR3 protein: CASSLTGGQVNEQLF

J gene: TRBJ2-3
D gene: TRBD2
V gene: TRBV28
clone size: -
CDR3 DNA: TGTGCCAGCAGCCCACCACCTCCGGGACTAGCAGGCACAGATACGCAGTATTTT
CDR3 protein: CASSPPPPGLAGTDTQYF

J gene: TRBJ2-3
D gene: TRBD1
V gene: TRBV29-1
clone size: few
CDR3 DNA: TGCAGCGTTGGGGGACAGGGGCGAGGCACAGATACGCAGTATTTT
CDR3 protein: CSVGGQGRGTDTQYF

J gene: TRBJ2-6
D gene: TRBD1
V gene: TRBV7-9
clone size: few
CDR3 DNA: TGTGCCAGCAGTCCGGACAGGTCCAACCTTCTGGGGGCCAACGTCCTGACTTTC
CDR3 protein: CASSPDRSNLLGANVLTF

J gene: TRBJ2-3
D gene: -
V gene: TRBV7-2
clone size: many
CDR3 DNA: TGTGCCAGCAGCTTAATCCCTTCCCCCGGCACAGATACGCAGTATTTT
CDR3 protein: CASSLIPSPGTDTQYF

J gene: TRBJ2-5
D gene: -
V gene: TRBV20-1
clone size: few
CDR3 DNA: TGCAGTGCTAGAGATATGGACGACGGGTCCCAGTACTTC
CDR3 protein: CSARDMDDGSQYF

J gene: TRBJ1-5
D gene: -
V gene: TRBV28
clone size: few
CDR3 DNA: TGTGCCAGCAGTTTATTCGGGGGAGGCAATCAGCCCCAGCATTTT
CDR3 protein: CASSLFGGGNQPQHF

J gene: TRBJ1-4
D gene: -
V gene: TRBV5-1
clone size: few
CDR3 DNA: TGCGCCAGCAGAGGGACTAATGAAAAACTGTTTTTT
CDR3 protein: CASRGTNEKLFF

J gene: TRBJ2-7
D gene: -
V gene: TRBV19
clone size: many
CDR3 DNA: TGTGCCAGTAGTATAGACCTCCTGAGGTCCTACGAGCAGTACTTC
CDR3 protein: CASSIDLLRSYEQYF

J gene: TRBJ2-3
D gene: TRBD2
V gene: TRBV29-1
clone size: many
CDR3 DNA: TGCAGCGCTACAGCGGGAGGTAGGACAGATACGCAGTATTTT
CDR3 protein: CSATAGGRTDTQYF

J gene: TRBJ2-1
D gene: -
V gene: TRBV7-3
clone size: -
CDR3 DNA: TGTGCCAGCAGCTTAAAGTTATCGGGAACGGATGAGCAGTTCTTC
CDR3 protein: CASSLKLSGTDEQFF